This is a list of T cell receptor beta chains from one sample in a study of early stage breast cancer tumors. Sequenced by immunoSEQ multiplex PCR; TCRdb stores in-frame clones only, minus some. Of 39,000 or so clones in the sample, about 78% are singletons; the top ten hold 7.2%. Sequenced: blood. The source is a person aged 45 to 59 with breast cancer. CDR3s include the opening cysteine and the closing phenylalanine or tryptophan. The D gene is left open where the match is weak. Clone size, where shown, is once, few, many, or a class for clones that have expanded.

TRBJ2-2	TRBV4-2	.	TRBD2	CASSAPSGSRTGELFF	TGTGCCAGCAGCGCGCCTAGCGGGAGTAGAACCGGGGAGCTGTTTTTT
TRBJ1-3	TRBV6-5	.	.	CASSHNTIYF	TGTGCCAGCAGTCATAACACCATATATTTT
TRBJ2-1	TRBV5-4	once	.	CASSLTRVTYNEQFF	TGTGCCAGCAGCCTAACTAGGGTGACCTACAATGAGCAGTTCTTC
TRBJ2-5	TRBV9	.	TRBD2	CASSVGSGGPQETQYF	TGTGCCAGCAGCGTAGGGAGCGGGGGGCCACAAGAGACCCAGTACTTC
TRBJ2-7	TRBV18	.	TRBD1	CASSPAAPGQGAVEQYF	TGTGCCAGCTCACCAGCGGCGCCCGGACAGGGGGCCGTCGAGCAGTACTTC
TRBJ1-5	TRBV2	.	.	CASSPDRQGNQPQHF	TGTGCCAGCAGCCCCGATAGACAGGGCAATCAGCCCCAGCATTTT
TRBJ1-4	TRBV6-5	.	.	CASRFAGNEKLFF	TGTGCCAGCAGGTTCGCAGGGAATGAAAAACTGTTTTTT
TRBJ1-1	TRBV5-1	.	TRBD1	CASSRTGDTEAFF	TGCGCCAGCAGCCGCACAGGGGACACTGAAGCTTTCTTT
TRBJ1-6	TRBV7-2	.	.	CASSDMEGAPLHF	TGTGCCAGCAGCGACATGGAGGGCGCACCCCTCCACTTT
TRBJ1-6	TRBV5-1	.	TRBD1	CASSSGQYNSPLHF	TGCGCCAGCAGCTCGGGACAGTATAATTCACCCCTCCACTTT
TRBJ2-1	TRBV5-6	many	.	CASSSPNIPGEQFF	TGTGCCAGCAGCTCACCCAATATACCGGGTGAGCAGTTCTTC
TRBJ2-1	TRBV10-3	.	TRBD2	CAISESLRLAGAIYNEQFF	TGTGCCATCAGTGAGTCCCTAAGACTAGCGGGAGCTATCTACAATGAGCAGTTCTTC
TRBJ2-7	TRBV11-3	.	.	CASSSRDTANSRAYEQYF	TGTGCCAGCAGCTCCCGGGACACCGCGAATAGCCGTGCCTACGAGCAGTACTTC
TRBJ2-5	TRBV10-3	.	TRBD2	CAISDGLAGETQYF	TGTGCCATCAGTGATGGACTAGCGGGAGAGACCCAGTACTTC
TRBJ2-5	TRBV13	.	TRBD1	CASSLDRGNKETQYF	TGTGCCAGCAGCTTAGACAGGGGAAACAAAGAGACCCAGTACTTC
TRBJ1-5	TRBV5-1	.	TRBD1	CASSTTPTGGNQPQHF	TGCGCCAGCAGCACAACCCCGACAGGGGGCAATCAGCCCCAGCATTTT
TRBJ2-7	TRBV6-5	.	TRBD2	CASSYESSSGSYEQYF	TGTGCCAGCAGTTACGAGTCGTCTAGCGGGAGTTACGAGCAGTACTTC
TRBJ1-2	TRBV18	.	.	CASSPPGGNYGYTF	TGTGCCAGCTCACCACCGGGGGGAAACTATGGCTACACCTTC
TRBJ1-1	TRBV19	.	.	CASSVSPNTEAFF	TGTGCCAGTAGTGTAAGCCCGAACACTGAAGCTTTCTTT
TRBJ2-1	TRBV7-8	.	.	CASSQRLTSSYNEQFF	TGTGCCAGCAGCCAGAGACTGACGAGCTCCTACAATGAGCAGTTCTTC
TRBJ2-4	TRBV4-3	.	TRBD1	CASSQGQGAIDIQYF	TGCGCCAGCAGCCAGGGACAGGGGGCGATTGACATTCAGTACTTC
TRBJ1-6	TRBV5-1	.	.	CASSLGGLSYNSPLHF	TGCGCCAGCAGCTTGGGGGGCCTTTCCTATAATTCACCCCTCCACTTT
TRBJ2-7	TRBV9	many	TRBD1	CASSEGTGDEQYF	TGTGCCAGCAGCGAGGGGACAGGGGACGAGCAGTACTTC
TRBJ2-5	TRBV9	.	TRBD2	CASSWDSGREETQYF	TGTGCCAGCAGTTGGGATAGCGGGAGGGAAGAGACCCAGTACTTC
TRBJ2-7	TRBV5-1	few	TRBD1	CASSPPGTGYEQYF	TGCGCCAGCAGCCCACCCGGGACAGGCTACGAGCAGTACTTC
TRBJ1-2	TRBV23-1	.	TRBD1	CASSQLTGAYGYTF	TGCGCCAGCAGTCAGTTGACAGGGGCCTATGGCTACACCTTC
TRBJ2-3	TRBV27	.	.	CASSRFMGGGTDTQYF	TGTGCCAGCAGTCGATTCATGGGAGGTGGGACAGATACGCAGTATTTT
TRBJ2-2	TRBV19	.	TRBD2	CASSASIGDYSNTGELFF	TGTGCCAGTAGTGCGAGTATCGGGGACTATTCGAACACCGGGGAGCTGTTTTTT
TRBJ1-2	TRBV20-1	.	.	CSAKREVGYTF	TGCAGTGCTAAAAGGGAGGTCGGCTACACCTTC
TRBJ1-2	TRBV5-1	.	TRBD1	CASSAGQGDFYGYTF	TGCGCCAGCAGCGCAGGACAGGGTGACTTCTATGGCTACACCTTC
TRBJ2-7	TRBV29-1	few	.	CSVWDMYEQYF	TGCAGCGTTTGGGACATGTACGAGCAGTACTTC
TRBJ1-3	TRBV5-1	.	TRBD1	CASSIGQGVGGNTIYF	TGCGCCAGCAGCATCGGACAGGGGGTAGGCGGAAACACCATATATTTT